Listed here is a single TCR beta chain. Looked up from germline, CDR1 is SGHTA and CDR2 is FQGTGA. The CDR3 consists of 17 residues. V lost 2 bases and J lost 2; bases outside the gene matches: 8. This specimen comes from a study of blood T cell repertoires in COVID-19. Looking at the study overall: Acute and convalescent COVID-19 samples came from the United States, Italy and Spain. The cDNA or gDNA used as material had been derived from T cells, B-cell-depleted T cells, or PBMCs.

In the source study's methods: Reference gene primers were amplified, and this amplification served to estimate nucleated cell counts. Libraries were prepared by immunoSEQ multiplex PCR; TCRdb keeps only in-frame clonotypes and omits some of them. The V and J calls and clone size were taken over from that table, and D and trimming were inferred from the DNA. Here the sample spans tens of thousands of clones, over 80% being singletons. This TCR derives from a woman older than 75 with active or convalescent COVID-19. The sample was peripheral blood. The chain uses TRBV7-3 and TRBJ2-2; 7 positions match TRBD1. The CDR3 nucleotides are TGTGCCAGCAGCTTAGGGGTCGGGGACAGAAACACCGGGGAGCTGTTTTTT. It codes for CASSLGVGDRNTGELFF.